This TCR beta chain was documented in a study of blood T cell repertoires in COVID-19. Background on the study: The origin of the acute and convalescent COVID-19 samples was the United States, Italy and Spain. The cDNA or gDNA used as material had been derived from T cells, B-cell-depleted T cells, or PBMCs.

Per the authors' pipeline: Counts of nucleated cells, estimated from reference gene primer amplification, were obtained. Using immunoSEQ multiplex PCR, the repertoire was profiled, and TCRdb retains in-frame clones only, with some absent. V and J calls and clone size come straight from that table; D and trimming were deduced from the DNA. The table records more than 70,000 clones, around nine tenths of them present only once. This receptor was identified in an elderly man with active or convalescent COVID-19. The sequenced sample consisted of peripheral blood.

CDR3 DNA: TGTGCCAGCAGCTTACAAAGCGGGAGAAGTGTAGATACGCAGTATTTT. This encodes CASSLQSGRSVDTQYF. V gene TRBV11-2 combines with J gene TRBJ2-3; TRBD2 matches 8 bases. With V trimmed by 2 bases and J by 5 bases, 9 bases remained unmatched. Germline V gene data show CDR1 as SGHAT and CDR2 as FQNNGV. This CDR3 comprises 16 residues.